One and the same sample provided the 11 T cell receptor beta chains below, sequenced in a study of shared clonotypes between healthy human individuals. TCRdb's copy holds only in-frame clones and misses some; the assay was immunoSEQ multiplex PCR. This repertoire shows millions of clones, 95% found once; its top ten account for about 0.13%. The sequenced sample was naive CD4+ T cells sorted from blood. Subset denoted: CD45RA+ positively selected. These receptors originate from a man between 18 and 35 years old in good health.

This clone was counted between two and nine times. Other DNA sequences in this specimen translate into the identical CDR3. The chain is built from TRBV5-1 and TRBJ2-5; D is unresolved. V was pared by 1 base and J by 5 bases, with 3 bases between. The CDR3 covers 11 residues. Germline values: CDR1 SGHRS, CDR2 YFSETQ. The CDR3 sequence: CASSLTETQYF. The DNA of the CDR3 is TGCGCCAGCAGCTTGACGGAGACCCAGTACTTC.

V is TRBV29-1 and J is TRBJ1-2; D is unresolved. Germline CDR1 SQVTM, CDR2 ANQGSEA. The CDR3 length is 12 residues. The ends were cut back, 4 bases at V and 4 bases at J, with 10 bases in the middle. CDR3: CSVATSSYGYTF. The CDR3 DNA sequence: TGCAGCGTTGCCACCTCTTCCTATGGCTACACCTTC.

The chain joins TRBV6-5 to TRBJ1-5; 7 positions match TRBD1. This CDR3 has 15 residues. The germline CDR1 and CDR2 sequences are MNHEY and SVGAGI. J was trimmed by 7 bases and V by 0 bases; bases with no gene match: 6. CDR3 loop: CASSYSGGGGQPQHF. For the CDR3, the DNA is TGTGCCAGCAGTTACTCGGGAGGGGGCGGCCAGCCCCAGCATTTT.

J is TRBJ2-1 and V is TRBV7-9; unclear D gene. V lost 4 bases, J lost 9 bases, and 16 bases lay in between. The CDR3 totals 14 residues. Germline V gene data show CDR1 as SEHNR and CDR2 as FQNEAQ (reference sequence). Here the CDR3 DNA reads TGTGCCAGCAGCTATTCCCTCCTAGTTCCTGAGCAGTTCTTC. It encodes CASSYSLLVPEQFF.

This clone was seen only once. The V and J genes are TRBV2 and TRBJ1-2, with 7 bases lining up with TRBD1. J was trimmed by 8 bases and V by 5 bases; bases with no gene match: 14. CDR3 length: 15 residues. CDR1 and CDR2 from the germline V gene are SNHLY and FYNNEI. CDR3: CASSISGGDFGGYTF. CDR3 sequence (DNA): TGTGCCAGCAGTATTTCAGGGGGTGATTTCGGAGGCTACACCTTC.

On this clone: This CDR3 is also generated by other DNA sequences in the sample. V usage is TRBV18 and J usage is TRBJ1-1, with 7 bases matching TRBD1. This CDR3 is 15 amino acids long. Looked up from germline, CDR1 is KGHSH and CDR2 is LQKENI. Trimming at V came to 2 bases and at J to 2 bases, leaving 5 bases not matched to a gene. In DNA form, the CDR3 reads TGTGCCAGCTCACCAGCCGGGACAGTAAACACTGAAGCTTTCTTT. Translating gives CASSPAGTVNTEAFF.

V gene TRBV7-2 combines with J gene TRBJ2-5; D gene unclear. Germline lookup yields CDR1 SGHTA and CDR2 FQGNSA. CDR3 length equals 13 residues. V was pared by 8 bases and J by 2 bases, with 12 bases between. CDR3 DNA sequence: TGTGCCAGCGCAAATAGGGATCAAGAGACCCAGTACTTC. This codes for CASANRDQETQYF.

The CDR3 bases are TGTGCCAGCAGCTTAGGGGGGGTCAATCAGCCCCAGCATTTT. Its protein product is CASSLGGVNQPQHF. This rearrangement joins TRBV7-8 to TRBJ1-5; D possibly corresponds to TRBD1 (5 bases). This CDR3 contains 14 residues. The V end was cut by 1 base, the J end by 3 bases, with 7 bases between. Germline CDR1 SGHVS, CDR2 FQNEAQ.

The chain uses TRBV30 and TRBJ1-4; D not certain. The CDR3 has 12 residues. Germline V gene lookup returns CDR1 GTSNPN and CDR2 SVGIG (reference sequence). Trimming left V 4 bases short and J 8 bases short, with 11 bases between. The chain's CDR3 is CAWNTLGEKLFF. The CDR3 DNA reads as TGTGCCTGGAACACCTTAGGGGAAAAACTGTTTTTT.

Details on this clone: Other DNA sequences of this sample code for an identical CDR3. The rearrangement links TRBV2 to TRBJ1-1, with D tentatively TRBD1 (5 bases). Trimming left V 8 bases short and J 1 base short, with 11 bases between. Germline loops: CDR1 SNHLY, CDR2 FYNNEI. This CDR3 contains 13 residues. Here the CDR3 DNA reads TGTGCCAGCTCTATACAGGAGAACACTGAAGCTTTCTTT. It yields the protein CASSIQENTEAFF.

The genes are TRBV4-3 and TRBJ1-2, with D uncertain. Germline values: CDR1 LGHNA, CDR2 YSLEER. Deletions cut 7 bases from V and 4 bases from J, with 13 bases between. This CDR3 has 13 residues. The CDR3 reads CASTPEAGYGYTF. The CDR3 nucleotides read TGCGCCAGCACCCCGGAGGCAGGCTATGGCTACACCTTC.